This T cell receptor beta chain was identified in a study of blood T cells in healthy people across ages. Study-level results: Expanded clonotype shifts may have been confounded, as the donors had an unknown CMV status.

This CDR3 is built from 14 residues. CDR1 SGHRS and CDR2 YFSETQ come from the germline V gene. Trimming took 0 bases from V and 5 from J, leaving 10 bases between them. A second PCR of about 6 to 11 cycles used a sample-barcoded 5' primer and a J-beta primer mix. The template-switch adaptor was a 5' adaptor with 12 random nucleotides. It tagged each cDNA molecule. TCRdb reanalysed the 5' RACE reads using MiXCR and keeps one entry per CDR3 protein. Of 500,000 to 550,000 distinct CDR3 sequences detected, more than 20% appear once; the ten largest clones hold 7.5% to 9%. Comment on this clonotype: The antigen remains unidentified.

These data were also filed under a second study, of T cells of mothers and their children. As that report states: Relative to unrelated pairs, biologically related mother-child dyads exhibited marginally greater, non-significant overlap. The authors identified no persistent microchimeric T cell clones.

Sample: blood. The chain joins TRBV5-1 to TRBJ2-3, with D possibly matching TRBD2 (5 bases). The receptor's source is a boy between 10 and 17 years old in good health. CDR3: CASSLGEGRDTQYF. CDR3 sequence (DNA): TGCGCCAGCAGCTTGGGTGAGGGTCGAGATACGCAGTATTTT.